These T cell receptor beta chains were read from a single sample in a study of PD-L1 blockade in urothelial cancer. The table came from immunoSEQ multiplex PCR; TCRdb's copy has only in-frame clones and leaves some out. Of some 66,000 clones in the sample, around 88% were seen once. Sample: PBMCs, taken around atezolizumab (anti-PD-L1) treatment. The origin of the receptors is a man between 60 and 75 years old with urothelial cancer. CDR3s include the opening cysteine and the closing phenylalanine or tryptophan. The D gene is left open where the match is weak. Not every row has a clone size; where given, it reads once, few, many or a size class.

D	V	size	J	CDR3	DNA
NA	TRBV2	NA	TRBJ2-2	CASTAAPVGELFF	TGTGCCAGCACTGCGGCCCCCGTCGGGGAGCTGTTTTTT
TRBD2	TRBV4-1	NA	TRBJ2-3	CASSQAPTSGGSDTQYF	TGCGCCAGCAGCCAAGCCCCGACTAGCGGGGGTAGTGATACGCAGTATTTT
NA	TRBV6-5	NA	TRBJ2-3	CASTRGYTDTQYF	TGTGCCAGCACTCGGGGATACACAGATACGCAGTATTTT
TRBD1	TRBV7-6	NA	TRBJ2-5	CASSLDRGARETQYF	TGTGCCAGCAGCTTAGACAGGGGAGCGCGAGAGACCCAGTACTTC
TRBD1	TRBV9	NA	TRBJ1-3	CASSVARTGENTIYF	TGTGCCAGCAGCGTAGCCAGGACAGGGGAAAACACCATATATTTT
TRBD2	TRBV6-1	NA	TRBJ2-1	CASSEASGENEQFF	TGTGCCAGCAGTGAGGCTAGCGGGGAGAATGAGCAGTTCTTC
TRBD2	TRBV4-2	NA	TRBJ2-5	CASSQDKGASGGNQETQYF	TGTGCCAGCAGCCAAGATAAGGGCGCTAGCGGGGGGAACCAAGAGACCCAGTACTTC
TRBD2	TRBV7-3	NA	TRBJ2-1	CASSPMGTSGVNEQFF	TGTGCCAGCAGCCCAATGGGGACTAGCGGGGTAAATGAGCAGTTCTTC
NA	TRBV7-2	NA	TRBJ1-4	CASSLEFPVATNEKLFF	TGTGCCAGCAGCTTAGAATTTCCGGTAGCAACTAATGAAAAACTGTTTTTT
NA	TRBV5-1	NA	TRBJ2-1	CASSLDRESNRRNEQFF	TGCGCCAGCAGCTTGGACAGGGAGTCAAATCGAAGGAATGAGCAGTTCTTC
TRBD1	TRBV7-2	NA	TRBJ2-7	CASSEQPGQGVREQYF	TGTGCCAGCAGCGAACAACCGGGACAGGGGGTTAGGGAGCAGTACTTC
NA	TRBV27	NA	TRBJ1-2	CASSTTGGLYGYTF	TGTGCCAGCAGTACCACCGGGGGGCTCTACGGCTACACCTTC
NA	TRBV9	NA	TRBJ1-6	CASSATGGSNSPLHF	TGTGCCAGCAGCGCGACGGGGGGAAGCAATTCACCCCTCCACTTT
TRBD1	TRBV2	NA	TRBJ1-1	CASSERDRALFF	TGTGCCAGCAGTGAAAGGGACAGGGCCCTTTTTTTT
NA	TRBV27	NA	TRBJ1-6	CASRTAEAGNNSPLHF	TGTGCCAGCAGAACAGCGGAGGCCGGGAATAATTCACCCCTCCACTTT
NA	TRBV30	NA	TRBJ2-2	CAWREGPANTGELFF	TGTGCCTGGAGGGAGGGGCCTGCGAACACCGGGGAGCTGTTTTTT
NA	TRBV19	NA	TRBJ2-5	CASSIGLPGETQYF	TGTGCCAGTAGTATCGGCCTTCCCGGGGAGACCCAGTACTTC
NA	TRBV9	NA	TRBJ2-7	CASSVEGTTSYEQYF	TGTGCCAGCAGCGTAGAAGGGACAACAAGCTACGAGCAGTACTTC
NA	TRBV6-5	few	TRBJ1-6	CASSYFRVSPLHF	TGTGCCAGCAGCTATTTCAGGGTGTCACCCCTCCACTTT
TRBD1	TRBV6-5	NA	TRBJ2-1	CASTRGGQGMYEQFF	TGTGCCAGCACCCGGGGGGGACAGGGGATGTATGAGCAGTTCTTC
NA	TRBV2	NA	TRBJ2-3	CASSDWSEDTQYF	TGTGCCAGCAGTGATTGGTCAGAAGATACGCAGTATTTT
NA	TRBV7-9	NA	TRBJ2-7	CASSLDRGGNEQYF	TGTGCCAGCAGCTTAGATCGGGGTGGTAACGAGCAGTACTTC
TRBD1	TRBV10-2	NA	TRBJ1-4	CASSDTGGAVEKLFF	TGCGCCAGCAGCGATACAGGGGGCGCCGTCGAAAAACTGTTTTTT
NA	TRBV7-9	NA	TRBJ2-1	CASSLRTGATYEQFF	TGTGCCAGCAGCTTAAGAACAGGAGCTACGTATGAGCAGTTCTTC